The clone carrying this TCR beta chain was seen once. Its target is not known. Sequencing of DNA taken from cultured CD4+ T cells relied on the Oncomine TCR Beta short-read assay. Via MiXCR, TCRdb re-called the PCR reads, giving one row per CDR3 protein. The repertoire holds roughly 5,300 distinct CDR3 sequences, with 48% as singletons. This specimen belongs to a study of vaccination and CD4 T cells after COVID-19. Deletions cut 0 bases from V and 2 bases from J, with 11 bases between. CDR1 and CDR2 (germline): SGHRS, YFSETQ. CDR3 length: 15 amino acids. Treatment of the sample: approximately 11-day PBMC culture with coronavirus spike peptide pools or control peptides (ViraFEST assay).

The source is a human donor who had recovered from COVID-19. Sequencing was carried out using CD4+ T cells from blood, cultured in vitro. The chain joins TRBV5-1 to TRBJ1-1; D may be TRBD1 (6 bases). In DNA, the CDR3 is TGCGCCAGCAGCTTGGTAACGACAGGCAACACTGAAGCTTTCTTT. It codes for CASSLVTTGNTEAFF.